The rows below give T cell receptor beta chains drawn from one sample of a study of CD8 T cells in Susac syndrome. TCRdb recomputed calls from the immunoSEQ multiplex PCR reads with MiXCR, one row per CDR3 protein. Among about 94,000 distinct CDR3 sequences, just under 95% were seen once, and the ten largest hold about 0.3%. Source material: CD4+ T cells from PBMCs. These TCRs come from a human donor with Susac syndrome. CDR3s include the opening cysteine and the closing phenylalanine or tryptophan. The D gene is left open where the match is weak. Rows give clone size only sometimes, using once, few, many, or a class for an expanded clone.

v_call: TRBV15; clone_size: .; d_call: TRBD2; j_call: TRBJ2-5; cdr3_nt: TGTGCCACCAGCCGAGCGGGGGGGCGGGAAGAGACCCAGTACTTC; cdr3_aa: CATSRAGGREETQYF
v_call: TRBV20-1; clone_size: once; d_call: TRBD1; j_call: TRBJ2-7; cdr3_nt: TGCAGTGCTAGGGGTGGACAGGGGGCGGACGAGCAGTACTTC; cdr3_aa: CSARGGQGADEQYF
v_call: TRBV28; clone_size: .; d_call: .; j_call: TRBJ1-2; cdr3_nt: TGTGCCACCAGGGATGAGGCCTGGGCTGGCTACACCTTC; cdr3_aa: CATRDEAWAGYTF
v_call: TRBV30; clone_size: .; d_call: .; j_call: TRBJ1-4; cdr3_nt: TGTGCCTGGAGTGAGGGGGTGCCTGAAAAACTGTTTTTT; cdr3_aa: CAWSEGVPEKLFF
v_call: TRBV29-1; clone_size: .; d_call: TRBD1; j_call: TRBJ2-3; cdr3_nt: TGCAGCGTTCGACAGGGTGGGACAGATACGCAGTATTTT; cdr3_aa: CSVRQGGTDTQYF
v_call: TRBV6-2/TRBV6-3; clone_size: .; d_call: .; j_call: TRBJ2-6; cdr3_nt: TGTGCCCACAAGGCGAGGGACTCTGGGGCCAACGTCCTGACTTTC; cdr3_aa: CAHKARDSGANVLTF
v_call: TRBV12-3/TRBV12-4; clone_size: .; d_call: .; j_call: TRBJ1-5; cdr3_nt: TGTGCCAGTACAGTGGGCGAGCAGCCCCAGCATTTT; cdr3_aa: CASTVGEQPQHF
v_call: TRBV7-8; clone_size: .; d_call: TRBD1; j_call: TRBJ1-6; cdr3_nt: TGTGCCAGCAGCTTAGCCCGGGACAGCCATAATTCACCCCTCCACTTT; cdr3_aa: CASSLARDSHNSPLHF
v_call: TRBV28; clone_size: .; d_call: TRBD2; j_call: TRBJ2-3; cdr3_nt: TGTGCCAGCAGTTCCCCTAGCGGGGGCACAGATACGCAGTATTTT; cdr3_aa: CASSSPSGGTDTQYF
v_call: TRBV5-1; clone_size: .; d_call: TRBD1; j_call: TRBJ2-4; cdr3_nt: TGCGCCAGCAGCCCATTCTCGGACAGGGAAGGAAACATTCAGTACTTC; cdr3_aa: CASSPFSDREGNIQYF
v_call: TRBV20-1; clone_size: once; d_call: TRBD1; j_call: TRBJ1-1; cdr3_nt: TGCAGTGCTAACGACAGGGGGCGTCTCACTGAAGCTTTCTTT; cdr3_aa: CSANDRGRLTEAFF
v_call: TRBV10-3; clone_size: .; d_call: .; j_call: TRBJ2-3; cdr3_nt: TGTGCCATCAGTGAGACAGGGCCAGGGTTCGACACAGATACGCAGTATTTT; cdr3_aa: CAISETGPGFDTDTQYF
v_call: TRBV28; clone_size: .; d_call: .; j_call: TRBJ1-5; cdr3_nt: TGTGCCAGCAGCCCAGATCAGCCCCAGCATTTT; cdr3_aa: CASSPDQPQHF
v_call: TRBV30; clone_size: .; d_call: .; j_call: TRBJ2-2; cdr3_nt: TGTGCCTGGAATCCAGCGGGCACCGGGGAGCTGTTTTTT; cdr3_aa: CAWNPAGTGELFF
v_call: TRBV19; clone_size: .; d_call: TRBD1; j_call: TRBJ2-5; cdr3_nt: TGTGCTTCCGGCACAGGGGTCCAAGAGACCCAGTACTTC; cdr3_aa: CASGTGVQETQYF
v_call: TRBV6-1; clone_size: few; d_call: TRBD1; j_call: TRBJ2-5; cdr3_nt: TGTGCCGTACAGGGACAGGGGGCATTCGGGACCCAGTACTTC; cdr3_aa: CAVQGQGAFGTQYF
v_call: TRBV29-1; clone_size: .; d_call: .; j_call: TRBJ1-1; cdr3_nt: TGCAGCGTTGAGGCACCAGGGGTTGCGGAAGCTTTCTTT; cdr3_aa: CSVEAPGVAEAFF
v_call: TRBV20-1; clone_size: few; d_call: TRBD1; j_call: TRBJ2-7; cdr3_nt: TGCAGTGTCAGCAAGGGGTGGGACAGGGACTCCTACGAGCAGTACTTC; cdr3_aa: CSVSKGWDRDSYEQYF
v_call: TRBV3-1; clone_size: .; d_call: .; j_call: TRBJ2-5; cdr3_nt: TGTGCCAGCAGCCAAGAAACCAGAGGAGAGACCCAGTACTTC; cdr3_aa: CASSQETRGETQYF
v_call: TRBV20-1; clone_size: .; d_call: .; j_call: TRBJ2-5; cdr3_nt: TGCAGTGCTAGAGATCCGGCCAGGGCAGGAGAGACCCAGTACTTC; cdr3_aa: CSARDPARAGETQYF
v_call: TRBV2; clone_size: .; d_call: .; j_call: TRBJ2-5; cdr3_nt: TGTGCCAGCAGTGAATGGGGAGGAGAGACCCAGTACTTC; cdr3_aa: CASSEWGGETQYF
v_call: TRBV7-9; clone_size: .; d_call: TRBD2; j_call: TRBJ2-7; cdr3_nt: TGTGCCAGCAGCCTCTACCGGGGGGGGAGCCACGAGCAGTACTTC; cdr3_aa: CASSLYRGGSHEQYF
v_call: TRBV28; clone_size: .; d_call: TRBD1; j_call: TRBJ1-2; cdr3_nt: TGTGCCAGCTCCGTTCCGGGACAGGGTACCTATGGCTACACCTTC; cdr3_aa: CASSVPGQGTYGYTF
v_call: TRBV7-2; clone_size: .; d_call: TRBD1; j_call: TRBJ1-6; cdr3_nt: TGTGCCAGCAGCGCCGGACAGGGACTTCGACCCCTCCACTTT; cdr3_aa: CASSAGQGLRPLHF